Presented here are 12 T cell receptor beta chains from one specimen sequenced in a study of blood T cell repertoires in COVID-19. Data came from immunoSEQ multiplex PCR; TCRdb stores just in-frame clones and leaves some out. The table has under 130,000 clones, more than 80% seen once. Sequencing input: peripheral blood. Source of these receptors: an elderly woman with acute or convalescent COVID-19.

The chain combines TRBV27 with TRBJ2-5; TRBD2 matches at 10 bases. Germline CDR1 reads MNHEY; CDR2 reads SMNVEV (reference sequence). Trimming cost V 5 bases and J 2 bases; bases outside gene matches: 11. The CDR3 consists of 17 residues. The CDR3 reads CASSRKTTAGGQETQYF. The CDR3 nucleotides read TGTGCCAGCAGTCGCAAAACAACAGCGGGGGGGCAAGAGACCCAGTACTTC.

The V and J genes are TRBV12-3 or TRBV12-4 and TRBJ1-2; D is possibly TRBD1 (6 bases). The CDR3 contains 12 residues. Trimming pared 6 bases from V and 7 bases from J, leaving 12 bases between. The CDR3 is CASRDRGSGYTF. The CDR3 nucleotides are TGTGCCAGCAGGGACAGAGGTAGTGGCTACACCTTC.

The chain couples TRBV3-1 (or the pseudogene TRBV3-2) to TRBJ2-5, with unresolved D. Germline V gene lookup returns CDR1 LGHDT and CDR2 YNNKEL (reference sequence). With 6 bases removed from V and 5 bases from J, the gap between germline ends came to 13 bases. This CDR3 region has 13 residues. The CDR3 coding sequence is TGTGCCAGCAGTCCCCGCGGTCAGGAGACCCAGTACTTC. The encoded protein is CASSPRGQETQYF.

J is TRBJ2-7 and V is TRBV7-8; D perhaps matches TRBD1 (6 bases). The CDR3 length is 14 residues. V was pared by 2 bases and J by 0 bases, with 8 bases between. From germline, CDR1 is SGHVS and CDR2 FQNEAQ. CDR3 region: CASSLNRDSYEQYF. The CDR3 bases are TGTGCCAGCAGCTTAAACAGGGACTCCTACGAGCAGTACTTC.

The J gene is TRBJ2-7, the V gene TRBV6-2 or TRBV6-3, with a tentative D call TRBD2 (7 bases). The CDR3 is 14 amino acids. V was shortened by 4 bases and J by 7 bases, with 17 bases between the two germline ends. CDR1 and CDR2 (germline): MNHEY, SVGEGT. For the CDR3, the DNA is TGTGCCAGCAGTTCACTCGGCGGGGGCGATGAGCAGTACTTC. It codes for CASSSLGGGDEQYF.

The CDR3 region has the DNA TGTGCCAGTAGTATGGGGACAGGGTATGTGAACACTGAAGCTTTCTTT. It codes for CASSMGTGYVNTEAFF. The rearrangement joins TRBV19 to TRBJ1-1; the match to TRBD1 covers 9 bases. This CDR3 has 16 amino acids. V lost 3 bases, J lost 0 bases, and 5 bases stayed unmatched. CDR1 is LNHDA and CDR2 is SQIVND in the germline V gene (reference sequence).

This clone occurred once. The gene calls are TRBV28 and TRBJ1-2; 7 nucleotides match TRBD1. CDR3 length equals 16 residues. Germline V gene lookup returns CDR1 MDHEN and CDR2 SYDVKM. The V segment lost 3 bases and the J segment 7 bases; nucleotides outside the gene matches: 14. The CDR3 coding sequence is TGTGCCAGCAGTTTGCCCGACAGGGAACGGTTGACTGGCTACACCTTC. It specifies CASSLPDRERLTGYTF.

The rearrangement links TRBV27 to TRBJ1-5, with D possibly TRBD1 on 6 matching bases. Germline-derived CDR1 and CDR2 are MNHEY and SMNVEV (reference sequence). With 7 bases removed from V and 6 bases from J, the gap between germline ends came to 13 bases. The length of the CDR3 is 13 residues. Here the CDR3 reads CASKGQGSQPQHF. The CDR3 bases are TGTGCCAGCAAGGGGCAGGGGAGTCAGCCCCAGCATTTT.

CDR3 coding DNA: TGTGCCAGCAGCTTAGTAGAGGTTTCCGCTTCCAATGAGCAGTTCTTC. Translated: CASSLVEVSASNEQFF. The chain combines TRBV7-8 with TRBJ2-1; D not resolved. The CDR3 length is 16 residues. Per germline, CDR1 SGHVS and CDR2 FQNEAQ. Trimming stripped 1 base from V and 6 bases from J, with 16 bases between.

The chain is built from TRBV6-5 and TRBJ2-7; a weak D match, TRBD2 (5 bases). V was pared by 2 bases and J by 6 bases, with 11 bases between. Germline V gene data show CDR1 as MNHEY and CDR2 as SVGAGI. CDR3 length equals 13 residues. The CDR3 spells CASSYTSEGEQYF. CDR3 DNA: TGTGCCAGCAGTTACACGTCTGAGGGCGAGCAGTACTTC.

The chain employs TRBV27 and TRBJ2-7, with 10 bases lining up with TRBD1. The germline V gene encodes CDR1 MNHEY and CDR2 SMNVEV (reference sequence). Trimming at V came to 6 bases and at J to 3 bases, leaving 11 bases not matched to a gene. This CDR3 is built from 16 residues. The CDR3 DNA reads as TGTGCCAGCAGCTCCGATAGCGACAGGGGGCTCTACGAGCAGTACTTC. It encodes CASSSDSDRGLYEQYF.

The J gene is TRBJ2-3, the V gene TRBV7-2; D perhaps matches TRBD2 (6 bases). CDR1 is SGHTA, CDR2 FQGNSA, per germline. This CDR3 region has 14 residues. V dropped 3 bases and J dropped 2 bases, with 9 bases sitting between them. For the CDR3, the DNA is TGTGCCAGCAGCTTGGGACTGTTCACAGATACGCAGTATTTT. Its protein product is CASSLGLFTDTQYF.